Listed here are 9 T cell receptor beta chains from one sample, sequenced in a study of T cell repertoires in cytomegalovirus infection. TCRdb itself ran the reads through MiXCR, one entry per CDR3 protein. Among just under 500,000 distinct CDR3 sequences listed, roughly a third were seen once. No cognate antigen is known for these TCRs. Sequencing used cultured PBMCs, obtained from culture after CMV antigen stimulation. All receptors come from a human donor in good health (CMV status not recorded). Some clones in this sample may be carry-over from other donors' samples.

This chain uses TRBV5-6 with TRBJ2-2; TRBD2 aligns across 13 bases. V trimming: 1 base; J trimming: 4 bases; junction bases outside the gene matches: 10. Germline-derived CDR1 and CDR2 are SGHDT and YYEEEE. CDR3 length: 19 residues. The CDR3 loop is CASSLLGTSGRVGTGELFF. In DNA, the CDR3 is TGTGCCAGCAGCTTGTTAGGCACTAGCGGGAGGGTCGGCACCGGGGAGCTGTTTTTT.

The sample holds a few counts of this clonotype. The J gene is TRBJ1-5, the V gene TRBV5-4, with no clear D. Trimming left V 0 bases short and J 5 bases short, with 6 bases between. The germline gives CDR1 SGHNT, CDR2 YYREEE (reference sequence). The CDR3 has 13 amino acids. In DNA, the CDR3 is TGTGCCAGCAGCTTGGGGGATGATCAGCCCCAGCATTTT. Its protein product is CASSLGDDQPQHF.

The chain combines TRBV6-2 or TRBV6-3 with TRBJ2-2; D is unclear. This CDR3 spans 15 amino acids. CDR1 and CDR2 from the germline V gene are MNHEY and SVGEGT. V was cut by 2 bases and J by 7 bases, with 14 bases left in between. CDR3 in DNA: TGTGCCAGCAGTTACGTCACGGTCCCCCACGGGGAGCTGTTTTTT. It yields the protein CASSYVTVPHGELFF.

The chain uses TRBV7-8 and TRBJ2-2; 9 nucleotides line up with TRBD2. Germline loops: CDR1 SGHVS, CDR2 FQNEAQ. J gave up 3 bases and V 2 bases, and 7 bases lay outside the gene matches. The CDR3 runs to 17 residues. The CDR3 here is CASSLLGGRAHTGELFF. DNA of the CDR3: TGTGCCAGCAGCTTATTGGGCGGGAGGGCCCACACCGGGGAGCTGTTTTTT.

This clonotype came up many times. The V gene is TRBV7-6, the J gene TRBJ2-5; D is possibly TRBD2 (7 bases). The V gene's germline CDR1 is SGHVS and CDR2 FNYEAQ. Trimming pared 5 bases from V and 5 bases from J, leaving 18 bases between. The CDR3 runs to 15 residues. Here the CDR3 DNA reads TGTGCCAGCAGCGCGAAGCCGGGGGGCGCGGAGACCCAGTACTTC. Its translation is CASSAKPGGAETQYF.

This clonotype was seen many times. The V gene is TRBV7-2, the J gene TRBJ2-7; tentative D call: TRBD2 (6 bases). Germline V CDR1 and CDR2: SGHTA, FQGNSA. CDR3 length equals 15 residues. Trimming took 5 bases from V and 2 from J, leaving 16 bases between them. CDR3 in amino acids: CASSLSFGGAYEQYV. CDR3 DNA: TGTGCCAGCAGCCTATCGTTTGGAGGGGCCTACGAGCAGTACGTC.

This clonotype was seen only a few times. The rearrangement joins TRBV7-2 to TRBJ2-3; maybe TRBD2 (6 bases). CDR1 and CDR2 (germline): SGHTA, FQGNSA. The V end lost 5 bases, the J end lost 0 bases, and 12 bases lay between the germline ends. The CDR3 totals 15 residues. The CDR3 DNA follows: TGTGCCAGCAGCATTCAAGCGGGTAGCACAGATACGCAGTATTTT. Translated: CASSIQAGSTDTQYF.

This clonotype has more than one count but fewer than ten. The gene calls are TRBV9 and TRBJ2-3; D is undetermined. This CDR3 has 13 amino acids. The germline CDR1 and CDR2 sequences are SGDLS and YYNGEE. V was clipped by 3 bases and J by 0 bases, with 5 bases between them. CDR3: CASSESSTDTQYF. CDR3 DNA sequence: TGTGCCAGCAGCGAAAGTAGCACAGATACGCAGTATTTT. Full variable domain (remainder filled in from reference TRBV9 and TRBJ2-3): DSGVTQTPKHLITATGQRVTLRCSPRSGDLSVYWYQQSLDQGLQFLIQYYNGEERAKGNILERFSAQQFPDLHSELNLSSLELGDSALYFCASSESSTDTQYFGPGTRLTVL.

Note on this clonotype: One end of the junction fails to match germline, which may point to a read error. The V and J genes are TRBV4-1 and TRBJ1-1; maybe TRBD1 (5 bases). The CDR3 is 13 amino acids. Per the germline V gene, CDR1 is MGHRA and CDR2 is YSYEKL. CDR3 nucleotide sequence: TGTGCCAGCAGCCAAGATCACAGGTTACGGTCTTTCTTT. It encodes CASSQDHRLRSFF.